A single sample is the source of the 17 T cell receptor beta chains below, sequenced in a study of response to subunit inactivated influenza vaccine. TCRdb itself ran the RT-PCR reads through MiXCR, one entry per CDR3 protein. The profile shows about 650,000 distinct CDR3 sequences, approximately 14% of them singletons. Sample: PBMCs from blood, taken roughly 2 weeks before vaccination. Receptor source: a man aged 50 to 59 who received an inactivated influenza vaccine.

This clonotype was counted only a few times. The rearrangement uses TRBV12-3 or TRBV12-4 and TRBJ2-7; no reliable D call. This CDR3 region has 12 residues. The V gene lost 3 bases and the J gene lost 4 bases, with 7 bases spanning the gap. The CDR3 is CASSLFVYEQYF. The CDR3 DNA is TGTGCCAGCAGTTTGTTTGTGTACGAGCAGTACTTC.

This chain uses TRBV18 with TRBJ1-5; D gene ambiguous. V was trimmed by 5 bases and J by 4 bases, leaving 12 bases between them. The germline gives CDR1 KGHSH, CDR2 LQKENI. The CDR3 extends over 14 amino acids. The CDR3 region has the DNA TGTGCCAGCTCAAGGATTGCAGAAAATCAGCCCCAGCATTTT. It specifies CASSRIAENQPQHF. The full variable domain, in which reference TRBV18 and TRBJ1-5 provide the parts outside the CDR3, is NAGVMQNPRHLVRRRGQEARLRCSPMKGHSHVYWYRQLPEEGLKFMVYLQKENIIDESGMPKERFSAEFPKEGPSILRIQQVVRGDSAAYFCASSRIAENQPQHFGDGTRLSIL.

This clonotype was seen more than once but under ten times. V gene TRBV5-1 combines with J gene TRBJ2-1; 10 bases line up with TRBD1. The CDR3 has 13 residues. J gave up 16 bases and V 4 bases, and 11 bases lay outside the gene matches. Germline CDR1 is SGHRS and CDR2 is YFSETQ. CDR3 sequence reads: CASSQERGTGEFF. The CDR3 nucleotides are TGCGCCAGCAGCCAGGAGCGAGGGACAGGGGAATTCTTC.

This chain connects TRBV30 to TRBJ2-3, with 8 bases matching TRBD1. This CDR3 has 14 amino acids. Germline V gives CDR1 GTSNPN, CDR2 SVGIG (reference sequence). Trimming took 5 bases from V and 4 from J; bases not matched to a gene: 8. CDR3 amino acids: CAWGPTGVPDTQYF. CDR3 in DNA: TGTGCCTGGGGCCCGACAGGGGTTCCAGATACGCAGTATTTT.

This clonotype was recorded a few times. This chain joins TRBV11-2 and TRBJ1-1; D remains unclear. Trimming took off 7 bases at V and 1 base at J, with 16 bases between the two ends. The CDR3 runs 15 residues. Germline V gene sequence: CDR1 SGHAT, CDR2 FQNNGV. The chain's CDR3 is CASIPDPIPNTEAFF. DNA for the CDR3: TGTGCCAGCATCCCGGACCCAATACCGAACACTGAAGCTTTCTTT. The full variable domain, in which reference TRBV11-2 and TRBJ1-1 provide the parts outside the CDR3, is EAGVAQSPRYKIIEKRQSVAFWCNPISGHATLYWYQQILGQGPKLLIQFQNNGVVDDSQLPKDRFSAERLKGVDSTLKIQPAKLEDSAVYLCASIPDPIPNTEAFFGQGTRLTVV.

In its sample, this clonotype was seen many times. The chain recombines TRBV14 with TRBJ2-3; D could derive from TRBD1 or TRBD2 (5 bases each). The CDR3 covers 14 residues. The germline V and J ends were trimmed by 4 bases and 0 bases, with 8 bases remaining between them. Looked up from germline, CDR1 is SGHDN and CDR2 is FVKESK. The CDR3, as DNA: TGTGCCAGCAGCCGGGGCGGGAGCACAGATACGCAGTATTTT. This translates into CASSRGGSTDTQYF.

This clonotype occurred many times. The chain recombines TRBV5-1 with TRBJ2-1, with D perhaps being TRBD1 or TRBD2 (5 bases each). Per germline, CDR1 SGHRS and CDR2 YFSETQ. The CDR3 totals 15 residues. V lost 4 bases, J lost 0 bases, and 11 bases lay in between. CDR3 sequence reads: CASSTSGGSYNEQFF. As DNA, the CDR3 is TGCGCCAGCAGCACCAGTGGGGGCTCCTACAATGAGCAGTTCTTC. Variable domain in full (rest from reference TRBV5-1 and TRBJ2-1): KAGVTQTPRYLIKTRGQQVTLSCSPISGHRSVSWYQQTPGQGLQFLFEYFSETQRNKGNFPGRFSGRQFSNSRSEMNVSTLELGDSALYLCASSTSGGSYNEQFFGPGTRLTVL.

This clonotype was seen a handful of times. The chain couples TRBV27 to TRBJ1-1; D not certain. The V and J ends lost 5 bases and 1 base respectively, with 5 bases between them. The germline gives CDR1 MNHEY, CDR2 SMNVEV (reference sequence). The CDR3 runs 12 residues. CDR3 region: CASSVGNTEAFF. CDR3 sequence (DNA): TGTGCCAGCAGTGTAGGGAACACTGAAGCTTTCTTT.

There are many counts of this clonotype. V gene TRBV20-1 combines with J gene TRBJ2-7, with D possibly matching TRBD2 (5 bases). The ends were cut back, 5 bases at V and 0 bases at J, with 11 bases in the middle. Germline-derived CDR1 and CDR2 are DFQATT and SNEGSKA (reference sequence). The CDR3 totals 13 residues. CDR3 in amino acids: CSAYSGSSYEQYF. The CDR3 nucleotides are TGCAGTGCTTACTCGGGGAGCTCCTACGAGCAGTACTTC.

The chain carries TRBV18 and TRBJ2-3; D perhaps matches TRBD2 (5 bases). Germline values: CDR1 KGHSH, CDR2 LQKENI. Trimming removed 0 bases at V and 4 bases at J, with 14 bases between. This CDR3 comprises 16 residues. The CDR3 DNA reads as TGTGCCAGCTCACCACCGTTGCGACGGGGTTCAGATACGCAGTATTTT. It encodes CASSPPLRRGSDTQYF.

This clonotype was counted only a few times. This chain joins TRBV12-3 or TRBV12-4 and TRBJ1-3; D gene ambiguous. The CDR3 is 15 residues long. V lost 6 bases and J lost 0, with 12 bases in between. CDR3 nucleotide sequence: TGTGCCAGCAGAGAAGACCCGGGCTCTGGAAACACCATATATTTT. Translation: CASREDPGSGNTIYF.

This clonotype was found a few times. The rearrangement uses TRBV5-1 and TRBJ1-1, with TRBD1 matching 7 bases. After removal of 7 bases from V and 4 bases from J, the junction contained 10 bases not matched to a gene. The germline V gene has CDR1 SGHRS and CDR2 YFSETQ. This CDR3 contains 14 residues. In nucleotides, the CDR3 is TGCGCCAGCCGGGACAGCGCGAAGGGCACTGAAGCTTTCTTT. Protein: CASRDSAKGTEAFF. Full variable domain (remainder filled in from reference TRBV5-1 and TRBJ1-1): KAGVTQTPRYLIKTRGQQVTLSCSPISGHRSVSWYQQTPGQGLQFLFEYFSETQRNKGNFPGRFSGRQFSNSRSEMNVSTLELGDSALYLCASRDSAKGTEAFFGQGTRLTVV.

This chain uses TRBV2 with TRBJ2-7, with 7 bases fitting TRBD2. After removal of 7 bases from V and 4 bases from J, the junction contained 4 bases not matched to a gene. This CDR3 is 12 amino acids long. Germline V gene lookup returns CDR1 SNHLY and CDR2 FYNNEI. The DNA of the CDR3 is TGTGCCAGCACCTCCGGGAGGTACGAGCAGTACTTC. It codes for CASTSGRYEQYF.

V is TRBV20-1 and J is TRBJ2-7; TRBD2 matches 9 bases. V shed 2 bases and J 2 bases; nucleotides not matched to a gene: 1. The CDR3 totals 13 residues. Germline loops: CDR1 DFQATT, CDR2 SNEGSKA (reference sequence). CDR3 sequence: CSARSSGTYEQYF. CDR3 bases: TGCAGTGCTAGATCTAGCGGGACCTACGAGCAGTACTTC.

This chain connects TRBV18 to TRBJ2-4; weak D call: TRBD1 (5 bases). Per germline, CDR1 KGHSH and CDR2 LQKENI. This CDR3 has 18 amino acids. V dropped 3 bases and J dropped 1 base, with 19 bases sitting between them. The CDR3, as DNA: TGTGCCAGCTCACCGCTCTCGCAGGGCGGAATGGCCAAAAACATTCAGTACTTC. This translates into CASSPLSQGGMAKNIQYF.

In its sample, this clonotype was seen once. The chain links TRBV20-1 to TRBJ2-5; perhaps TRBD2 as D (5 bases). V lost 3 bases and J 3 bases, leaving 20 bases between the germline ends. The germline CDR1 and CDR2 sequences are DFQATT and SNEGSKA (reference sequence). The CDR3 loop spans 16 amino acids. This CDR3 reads CSASQSVGALEETQYF. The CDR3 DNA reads TGCAGTGCTAGTCAATCAGTGGGAGCGCTGGAAGAGACCCAGTACTTC.

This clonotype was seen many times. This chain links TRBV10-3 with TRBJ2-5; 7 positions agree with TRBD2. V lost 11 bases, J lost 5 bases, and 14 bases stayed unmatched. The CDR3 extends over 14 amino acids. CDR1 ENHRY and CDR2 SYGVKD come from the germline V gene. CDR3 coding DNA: TGTGCCTCGGCGGGGGTCGGTGGGTCCGAGACCCAGTACTTC. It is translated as CASAGVGGSETQYF.